Following are 9 T cell receptor beta chains from one sample sequenced in a study of T cells after posttransplantation cyclophosphamide. Busulfan-fludarabine conditioning, marrow transplant, and cyclophosphamide on days +3 and +4 were administered. The method was immunoSEQ multiplex PCR; TCRdb's version includes in-frame clones alone and lacks a portion of them. The table lists just over 4,000 clones, 75% to 85% of them singletons. Source: CD4+ T cells sorted from blood, taken approximately 38 weeks after a stem cell transplant with posttransplant cyclophosphamide. The origin of the receptors is a young adult male patient who received an allogeneic stem cell transplant from a related donor, was CMV-positive, and had no GVHD. Some T cells may have originated in the graft donor.

The table lists this clone with a count of one. The V and J genes are TRBV11-3 and TRBJ2-5, with TRBD2 identical over 7 bases. V dropped 2 bases and J dropped 4; count of bases not matched to a gene: 16. This CDR3 spans 18 amino acids. The germline CDR1 and CDR2 sequences are SGHNT and YENEEA. As DNA, the CDR3 is TGTGCCAGCAGCTTATCCCACGGTCGCGGGAGTGAAGGAGAGACCCAGTACTTC. It yields the protein CASSLSHGRGSEGETQYF.

V and J are TRBV28 and TRBJ2-1; 9 nucleotides line up with TRBD2. Losses at the gene ends were 8 bases for V and 8 bases for J; bases not matched to a gene: 13. This CDR3 is 15 amino acids long. Germline V lookup: CDR1 MDHEN, CDR2 SYDVKM. CDR3: CASPPEGTSSHEQFF. The CDR3 nucleotides are TGTGCCAGCCCGCCAGAGGGGACTAGCTCCCATGAGCAGTTCTTC.

The rearrangement links TRBV6-5 to TRBJ2-6, with D possibly matching TRBD1 (5 bases). Germline assignment: CDR1 MNHEY and CDR2 SVGAGI. The CDR3 is 15 residues long. V was cut by 2 bases and J by 2 bases, with 7 bases left in between. In DNA, the CDR3 is TGTGCCAGCAGTTACGGGGCCGCTGGGGCCAACGTCCTGACTTTC. This gives the protein CASSYGAAGANVLTF.

The chain uses TRBV7-9 and TRBJ1-4, with 9 bases matching TRBD1. V lost 5 bases to trimming and J lost 5 bases; unmatched junction nucleotides: 6. Germline V gives CDR1 SEHNR, CDR2 FQNEAQ (reference sequence). The CDR3 has 15 amino acids. The CDR3 sequence is CASSRTGAGNEKLFF. CDR3 in DNA: TGTGCCAGCAGCCGGACAGGGGCTGGGAATGAAAAACTGTTTTTT.

The gene calls are TRBV5-6 and TRBJ1-6; 7 positions match TRBD1. Germline CDR1 is SGHDT and CDR2 is YYEEEE. The CDR3 spans 18 residues. Losses at the gene ends were 0 bases for V and 8 bases for J; bases not matched to a gene: 14. Written as DNA, the CDR3 is TGTGCCAGCAGCTTGGTTGGTTCTTTACCCACAGGGGATTCACCCCTCCACTTT. This gives the protein CASSLVGSLPTGDSPLHF.

A single count supports this clone. V usage is TRBV2 and J usage is TRBJ2-4; 8 positions agree with TRBD2. The CDR3 totals 15 residues. Germline values: CDR1 SNHLY, CDR2 FYNNEI. J gave up 1 base and V 4 bases, and 3 bases lay outside the gene matches. CDR3 protein: CASSGTSWAKNIQYF. The CDR3 DNA reads as TGTGCCAGCAGTGGGACTAGCTGGGCCAAAAACATTCAGTACTTC.

The CDR3: CSYRRAGLTDTQYF. CDR3 coding DNA: TGCAGTTATCGGCGGGCGGGACTCACAGATACGCAGTATTTT. V usage is TRBV29-1 and J usage is TRBJ2-3; tentatively, D is TRBD2 (6 bases). In germline, CDR1 is SQVTM, CDR2 ANQGSEA. The CDR3 spans 14 residues.

The chain carries TRBV14 and TRBJ2-5, with D maybe TRBD2 (5 bases). Germline CDR1 is SGHDN and CDR2 is FVKESK. The ends were cut back, 1 base at V and 4 bases at J, with 16 bases in the middle. The CDR3 runs to 16 residues. CDR3 sequence reads: CASSQGMAHRGETQYF. CDR3 nucleotides: TGTGCCAGCAGCCAAGGGATGGCACATCGGGGAGAGACCCAGTACTTC.

The sample holds a few counts of this clone. J is TRBJ2-5 and V is TRBV5-1; 13 bases are shared with TRBD2. Germline values: CDR1 SGHRS, CDR2 YFSETQ. V shed 4 bases and J 4 bases; nucleotides not matched to a gene: 7. The CDR3 has 16 amino acids. For the CDR3, the DNA is TGCGCCAGCAGCATGGGACTAGCGGGATTCCGAGAGACCCAGTACTTC. Amino acid sequence: CASSMGLAGFRETQYF.